This T cell receptor (beta chain) was obtained from a study of T cell repertoires in cytomegalovirus infection. On the study more broadly: Public signatures in TCR beta pointed to CMV infection and matching HLA type.

About this clonotype: Its antigen is still unknown.

Study observations and caveats: People with CMV and the relevant HLA were identified by cumulative public TCR beta family frequency. HLA-C-restricted TCR beta clonotypes specific for CMV led the ex vivo response.

TCRdb fed the reads into MiXCR, producing one record per CDR3 protein. In the table there are some 400,000 distinct CDR3 sequences, 18% of which are singletons. Sample: PBMCs. This TCR came from a human donor in good health (CMV status not recorded). Some clones in this sample may be carry-over from other donors' samples.

CDR3 nucleotides: TGCAGTGCTAGAGCCTCACGAAAAGTTACAGATACGCAGTATTTT. Amino acid sequence: CSARASRKVTDTQYF. This chain uses TRBV20-1 with TRBJ2-3; D unclear. V lost 1 base and J 3 bases, leaving 14 bases between the germline ends. Germline-derived CDR1 and CDR2 are DFQATT and SNEGSKA (reference sequence). CDR3 length: 15 amino acids.